Listed here are 5 T cell receptor beta chains from one sample, sequenced in a study of neurological immune-mediated disorders. TCRdb ran MiXCR on the 5' RACE reads and lists one entry per CDR3 protein. Of tens of thousands of distinct CDR3 sequences listed, roughly 5.6% are singletons. Sequenced input: PBMCs. These receptors originate from a human donor with multiple sclerosis. The donor label of this sample is uncertain.

Ten or more counts support this clonotype. The rearrangement joins TRBV7-7 to TRBJ2-7, with unresolved D. This CDR3 is 14 amino acids long. V lost 5 bases and J lost 0, with 11 bases in between. From germline, CDR1 is SSHAT and CDR2 FNYEAQ (reference sequence). CDR3 region: CASSVGLSSYEQYF. The CDR3 coding sequence is TGTGCCAGCAGCGTTGGGCTTAGCTCCTACGAGCAGTACTTC.

This clonotype has a count of ten or more. The chain joins TRBV5-1 to TRBJ1-1; 8 bases are a match to TRBD1. The CDR3 runs to 15 residues. V shed 0 bases and J 0 bases; nucleotides not matched to a gene: 1. Germline values: CDR1 SGHRS, CDR2 YFSETQ. The CDR3 loop reads CASSLGTGLNTEAFF. The CDR3 DNA is TGCGCCAGCAGCTTGGGGACAGGGTTGAACACTGAAGCTTTCTTT. Full variable domain (outside the CDR3, taken from reference TRBV5-1 and TRBJ1-1): KAGVTQTPRYLIKTRGQQVTLSCSPISGHRSVSWYQQTPGQGLQFLFEYFSETQRNKGNFPGRFSGRQFSNSRSEMNVSTLELGDSALYLCASSLGTGLNTEAFFGQGTRLTVV.

This clonotype occurred many times. The V gene is TRBV12-3 or TRBV12-4, the J gene TRBJ2-2; D ambiguous. CDR3 length equals 12 residues. V shed 5 bases and J shed 4 bases, with 5 bases lying between them. The CDR3 sequence is CASSPPTGELFF. The CDR3 bases are TGTGCCAGCAGTCCTCCCACCGGGGAGCTGTTTTTT.

Ten or more counts support this clonotype. The V call is TRBV5-1, the J call TRBJ1-6; unclear D gene. V gave up 0 bases and J gave up 7 bases, with 11 bases separating them. CDR1 and CDR2 (germline): SGHRS, YFSETQ. The CDR3 is 15 amino acids. CDR3 loop: CASSLAGSPNSPLHF. The DNA of the CDR3 is TGCGCCAGCAGCTTGGCCGGTTCTCCGAATTCACCCCTCCACTTT.

This clonotype occurred many times. The chain carries TRBV20-1 and TRBJ2-7; D is unresolved. This CDR3 has 11 residues. CDR1 and CDR2 (germline): DFQATT, SNEGSKA (reference sequence). Trimming took 8 bases from V and 3 from J, leaving 11 bases between them. CDR3 coding DNA: TGCAGTACTTTTCGGAACTACGAGCAGTACTTC. Translated: CSTFRNYEQYF.